A single sample gave rise to the 14 T cell receptor beta chains below, sequenced in a study of human T cells and chemical hapten exposure. Time point: patch test 3, about 24 weeks after DPC sensitization. As for treatment: therapeutic diphenylcyclopropenone sensitization with weekly scalp DPC. MiXCR, applied by TCRdb to the RACE reads, yields one record per CDR3 protein. The sample lists 150,000 to 200,000 distinct CDR3 sequences; about a quarter were seen once. The source material was whole blood, sampled in connection with sensitization to the hapten diphenylcyclopropenone (DPC). The receptors stem from a woman aged 18-30 years with alopecia areata. Some clones in this sample may be carry-over from other donors' samples.

This clonotype has a handful of counts. V gene TRBV4-1 combines with J gene TRBJ2-6, with D hard to call. This CDR3 has 16 amino acids. The V end was cut by 2 bases, the J end by 0 bases, with 8 bases between. Germline-derived CDR1 and CDR2 are MGHRA and YSYEKL. The CDR3 sequence is CASSQPTTSGANVLTF. In DNA form, the CDR3 reads TGCGCCAGCAGCCAACCCACCACCTCTGGGGCCAACGTCCTGACTTTC.

The chain carries TRBV4-3 and TRBJ1-2, with D possibly matching TRBD1 (5 bases). The germline CDR1 and CDR2 sequences are LGHNA and YSLEER. The V gene lost 0 bases and the J gene lost 2 bases, with 10 bases spanning the gap. The CDR3 runs 15 residues. The CDR3 loop reads CASSQDLRQNYGYTF. CDR3 sequence (DNA): TGCGCCAGCAGCCAAGATCTAAGACAGAACTATGGCTACACCTTC.

This clonotype was observed many times. The chain is built from TRBV4-3 and TRBJ2-2; 14 nucleotides agree with TRBD2. J gave up 4 bases and V 1 base, and 5 bases lay outside the gene matches. The CDR3 consists of 18 residues. Germline V CDR1 and CDR2: LGHNA, YSLEER. This CDR3 is CASSQGRLAGGGTGELFF. In nucleotides, the CDR3 is TGCGCCAGCAGCCAAGGCCGACTAGCGGGGGGGGGCACCGGGGAGCTGTTTTTT.

This clonotype has at least ten counts. The V gene is TRBV4-2, the J gene TRBJ2-7; 9 positions agree with TRBD1. This CDR3 is 16 amino acids long. V lost 0 bases and J lost 3; bases outside the gene matches: 6. Germline V gene data show CDR1 as LGHNA and CDR2 as YNFKEQ. The CDR3 nucleotides are TGTGCCAGCAGCCAAGACTCCCGGGACAGGGTCTACGAGCAGTACTTC. Its translation: CASSQDSRDRVYEQYF.

The CDR3 nucleotides read TGCAGCGGTACAGGGATGGTGAACACTGAAGCTTTCTTT. Its protein product is CSGTGMVNTEAFF. This chain links TRBV29-1 with TRBJ1-1, with D possibly being TRBD1 (6 bases). There are 13 residues in the CDR3. Trimming shortened V by 7 bases and J by 0 bases, and 12 bases separated the two germline ends. Germline V gene data show CDR1 as SQVTM and CDR2 as ANQGSEA.

The J gene is TRBJ1-5, the V gene TRBV6-2 or TRBV6-3; no clear D gene. V gave up 7 bases and J gave up 9 bases, with 13 bases separating them. The germline gives CDR1 MNHEY, CDR2 SVGEGT. The CDR3 runs 12 residues. CDR3 sequence (DNA): TGTGCCAGCACTACCCCACCCCGGCCCCAGCATTTT. Translating gives CASTTPPRPQHF.

V and J are TRBV7-9 and TRBJ1-4, with 8 positions matching TRBD1. Germline-derived CDR1 and CDR2 are SEHNR and FQNEAQ (reference sequence). This CDR3 contains 14 residues. The ends lost 5 bases at V and 8 bases at J; junction bases unmatched: 7. In DNA, the CDR3 is TGTGCCAGCAGCACGACAGGGGATCGGGAAAAACTGTTTTTT. It specifies CASSTTGDREKLFF.

This clonotype has a handful of counts. The chain joins TRBV4-3 to TRBJ1-6; possible D gene TRBD1, 5 bases. CDR1 and CDR2 (germline): LGHNA, YSLEER. Trimming took off 0 bases at V and 0 bases at J, with 18 bases between the two ends. This CDR3 comprises 20 residues. This CDR3 is CASSQDRVTGSSSYNSPLHF. The CDR3 coding sequence is TGCGCCAGCAGCCAAGACCGGGTAACAGGTTCGAGCTCCTATAATTCACCCCTCCACTTT.

V is TRBV29-1 and J is TRBJ2-3, with 8 bases identical to TRBD2. The CDR3 spans 19 residues. Trimming cost V 6 bases and J 1 base; bases outside gene matches: 21. From germline, CDR1 is SQVTM and CDR2 ANQGSEA. The CDR3 protein is CSVGHLEVLAGGGTDTQYF. CDR3 bases: TGCAGCGTCGGACACCTAGAGGTACTCGCCGGGGGGGGCACAGATACGCAGTATTTT.

This sequence joins TRBV27 and TRBJ2-2; the match to TRBD1 covers 10 bases. Germline-derived CDR1 and CDR2 are MNHEY and SMNVEV (reference sequence). The CDR3 extends over 15 amino acids. The V and J ends lost 0 bases and 7 bases, in that order; junction bases with no gene match: 2. The CDR3 DNA is TGTGCCAGCAGTTTATCGGGGACAGGGGTCGGGGAGCTGTTTTTT. Residues: CASSLSGTGVGELFF.

This clonotype was found a few times. This CDR3 is CASRFTSEFEQFF. CDR3 DNA sequence: TGCGCCAGCAGGTTTACTAGCGAATTTGAGCAGTTCTTC. V gene TRBV5-1 combines with J gene TRBJ2-1; 7 bases agree with TRBD2. V lost 5 bases to trimming and J lost 9 bases; unmatched junction nucleotides: 8. The CDR3 runs to 13 residues. CDR1 is SGHRS and CDR2 is YFSETQ in the germline V gene.

J is TRBJ2-5 and V is TRBV30; 11 bases fit TRBD1. The length of the CDR3 is 15 residues. Germline CDR1 reads GTSNPN; CDR2 reads SVGIG (reference sequence). The ends lost 2 bases at V and 3 bases at J; junction bases unmatched: 5. The CDR3 DNA sequence: TGTGCCTGGAGTACCGGGACAGGGGGTAAAGAGACCCAGTACTTC. Protein sequence: CAWSTGTGGKETQYF.

The genes are TRBV2 and TRBJ2-3; 13 bases fit TRBD2. The germline gives CDR1 SNHLY, CDR2 FYNNEI. This CDR3 has 17 amino acids. The V segment lost 10 bases and the J segment 0 bases; nucleotides outside the gene matches: 10. The CDR3 region has the DNA TGTGCCAACAAACTAGCGGGGGGGGACATTAGCACAGATACGCAGTATTTT. This gives the protein CANKLAGGDISTDTQYF.

The chain carries TRBV7-3 and TRBJ2-2, with no clear D. V lost 5 bases, J lost 3 bases, and 7 bases lay in between. Germline CDR1 and CDR2: SGHTA and FQGTGA. CDR3 length: 13 residues. In nucleotides, the CDR3 is TGTGCCAGCAGCCAATGGGACACCGGGGAGCTGTTTTTT. Translation: CASSQWDTGELFF.